The 25 T cell receptor beta chains below all came from one sample that was sequenced in a study of blood T cell repertoires in COVID-19. Libraries were prepared by immunoSEQ multiplex PCR; TCRdb keeps only in-frame clonotypes and omits some of them. This sample has about 70,000 clones; roughly 76% occur once, and the top ten carry around 28%. The sequencing sample was made of peripheral blood. Receptors originate from a woman older than 75 with active or convalescent COVID-19.

The V call is TRBV5-1, the J call TRBJ2-7, with D maybe TRBD1 (6 bases). CDR1 is SGHRS and CDR2 is YFSETQ in the germline V gene. The ends were cut back, 2 bases at V and 1 base at J, with 13 bases in the middle. This CDR3 is built from 15 residues. CDR3 DNA sequence: TGCGCCAGCAGCTTCCGGGACACCGAATCCTACGAGCAGTACTTC. It encodes CASSFRDTESYEQYF.

The chain recombines TRBV27 with TRBJ1-1; D gene uncertain. Germline CDR1 reads MNHEY; CDR2 reads SMNVEV (reference sequence). This CDR3 has 14 residues. The ends were cut back, 0 bases at V and 5 bases at J, with 10 bases in the middle. In DNA, the CDR3 is TGTGCCAGCAGTTTATCGTGGGCAGGTACTGAAGCTTTCTTT. Encoded protein: CASSLSWAGTEAFF.

V gene TRBV6-2 or TRBV6-3 combines with J gene TRBJ1-1; tentatively, D is TRBD1 (6 bases). Trimming removed 0 bases from V and 3 bases from J, with 8 bases in between. The CDR3 is made up of 14 amino acids. Germline CDR1 reads MNHEY; CDR2 reads SVGEGT. The chain's CDR3 is CASSYSRGHTEAFF. The CDR3 bases are TGTGCCAGCAGTTACTCGCGGGGGCACACTGAAGCTTTCTTT.

The rearrangement joins TRBV6-4 to TRBJ2-1; no definite D call. Germline CDR1 is MRHNA and CDR2 is SNTAGT. The CDR3 covers 13 residues. Trimming took off 8 bases at V and 0 bases at J, with 8 bases between the two ends. As DNA, the CDR3 is TGTGCCAGCGAGAGACACTCCTACAATGAGCAGTTCTTC. It encodes CASERHSYNEQFF.

The V and J genes are TRBV5-4 and TRBJ2-5; possibly TRBD1 for D (5 bases). Trimming shortened V by 4 bases and J by 5 bases, and 15 bases separated the two germline ends. The germline V gene encodes CDR1 SGHNT and CDR2 YYREEE (reference sequence). The CDR3 covers 14 residues. CDR3 amino acids: CASSPVGLRETQYF. In DNA form, the CDR3 reads TGTGCCAGCAGCCCCGTGGGGCTGAGGGAGACCCAGTACTTC. Together with reference TRBV5-4 and TRBJ2-5, the CDR3 gives the full variable domain: ETGVTQSPTHLIKTRGQQVTLRCSSQSGHNTVSWYQQALGQGPQFIFQYYREEENGRGNFPPRFSGLQFPNYSSELNVNALELDDSALYLCASSPVGLRETQYFGPGTRLLVL.

The V and J genes are TRBV11-2 and TRBJ1-1, with TRBD1 as a possible D gene (6 bases). Germline V CDR1 and CDR2: SGHAT, FQNNGV. V lost 5 bases and J lost 0, with 13 bases in between. This CDR3 has 15 residues. CDR3 bases: TGTGCCAGCAGCGGAGGACAGCTCATGAACACTGAAGCTTTCTTT. It translates to CASSGGQLMNTEAFF. Full variable domain (rest looked up from reference TRBV11-2 and TRBJ1-1): EAGVAQSPRYKIIEKRQSVAFWCNPISGHATLYWYQQILGQGPKLLIQFQNNGVVDDSQLPKDRFSAERLKGVDSTLKIQPAKLEDSAVYLCASSGGQLMNTEAFFGQGTRLTVV.

The rearrangement links TRBV6-1 to TRBJ2-7, with D tentatively TRBD2 (6 bases). CDR3 length: 13 residues. In germline, CDR1 is MNHNS, CDR2 SASEGT. Trimming shortened V by 3 bases and J by 6 bases, and 12 bases separated the two germline ends. CDR3 in amino acids: CASSDRETSEQYF. The CDR3 DNA reads TGTGCCAGCAGTGACAGGGAGACTAGCGAGCAGTACTTC.

The chain recombines TRBV28 with TRBJ1-2; 9 positions match TRBD1. Looked up from germline, CDR1 is MDHEN and CDR2 is SYDVKM. Trimming took 5 bases from V and 4 from J; bases not matched to a gene: 5. This CDR3 region has 14 residues. Written as DNA, the CDR3 is TGTGCCAGCAGTCGGACAGGGGCCTTCTATGGCTACACCTTC. This codes for CASSRTGAFYGYTF.

This rearrangement joins TRBV6-1 to TRBJ2-5; TRBD1 is a possible D gene (6 bases). CDR3 size: 18 residues. Germline CDR1 reads MNHNS; CDR2 reads SASEGT. Trimming removed 0 bases at V and 1 base at J, with 18 bases between. The CDR3 reads CASSEALLEWGPQETQYF. CDR3 in DNA: TGTGCCAGCAGTGAAGCGCTTCTAGAGTGGGGGCCCCAAGAGACCCAGTACTTC.

This sequence joins TRBV27 and TRBJ1-2; TRBD1 matches at 7 bases. This CDR3 is 13 amino acids long. V lost 6 bases to trimming and J lost 7 bases; unmatched junction nucleotides: 8. Germline loops: CDR1 MNHEY, CDR2 SMNVEV (reference sequence). The chain's CDR3 is CASSSTGQAGYTF. The CDR3 nucleotides are TGTGCCAGCAGCTCGACAGGGCAGGCTGGCTACACCTTC.

The chain couples TRBV28 to TRBJ1-5; D remains ambiguous. Germline CDR1 reads MDHEN; CDR2 reads SYDVKM. Trimming removed 3 bases at V and 10 bases at J, with 7 bases between. CDR3 length equals 11 residues. CDR3 sequence (DNA): TGTGCCAGCAGTTTCCCTAGCCCCCAGCATTTT. It yields the protein CASSFPSPQHF. The full variable domain, its missing parts supplied by reference TRBV28 and TRBJ1-5, is DVKVTQSSRYLVKRTGEKVFLECVQDMDHENMFWYRQDPGLGLRLIYFSYDVKMKEKGDIPEGYSVSREKKERFSLILESASTNQTSMYLCASSFPSPQHFGDGTRLSIL.

This clone was picked up a small number of times. The chain has TRBV2 and TRBJ1-5; 7 bases line up with TRBD1. The CDR3 spans 14 residues. Germline loops: CDR1 SNHLY, CDR2 FYNNEI. J lost 5 bases, V lost 4 bases, and 5 bases had no gene match. CDR3 nucleotides: TGTGCCAGCAGTGCCGGGACAGCTGATCAGCCCCAGCATTTT. It translates to CASSAGTADQPQHF.

V gene TRBV2 combines with J gene TRBJ2-1, with a weak D call TRBD2 (6 bases). Germline V CDR1 and CDR2: SNHLY, FYNNEI. The CDR3 is made up of 15 amino acids. The V end was cut by 6 bases, the J end by 7 bases, with 19 bases between. CDR3 bases: TGTGCCAGCAGACAATTTCGGGGGTCAGGGAATGAGCAGTTCTTC. It encodes CASRQFRGSGNEQFF. Variable domain in full (rest from reference TRBV2 and TRBJ2-1): EPEVTQTPSHQVTQMGQEVILRCVPISNHLYFYWYRQILGQKVEFLVSFYNNEISEKSEIFDDQFSVERPDGSNFTLKIRSTKLEDSAMYFCASRQFRGSGNEQFFGPGTRLTVL.

The rearrangement joins TRBV5-1 to TRBJ2-7; 9 positions agree with TRBD1. V lost 0 bases and J lost 5; bases outside the gene matches: 0. The CDR3 loop spans 13 amino acids. Per germline, CDR1 SGHRS and CDR2 YFSETQ. CDR3 region: CASSLGTGDEQYF. The CDR3 DNA follows: TGCGCCAGCAGCTTGGGGACAGGGGACGAGCAGTACTTC.

V is TRBV9 and J is TRBJ2-7, with 9 bases matching TRBD2. The trim removed 4 bases at V and 2 bases at J, leaving 7 bases unmatched. The germline gives CDR1 SGDLS, CDR2 YYNGEE. The CDR3 is made up of 15 amino acids. CDR3 region: CASSPDSGGPYEQYF. CDR3 nucleotides: TGTGCCAGCAGCCCCGATAGCGGGGGACCCTACGAGCAGTACTTC.

The gene calls are TRBV6-6 and TRBJ1-4, with 9 bases identical to TRBD1. V lost 7 bases to trimming and J lost 0 bases; unmatched junction nucleotides: 6. The CDR3 is 16 amino acids. The germline V gene has CDR1 MNHNY and CDR2 SVGAGI (reference sequence). This CDR3 is CASTGQGGATNEKLFF. The CDR3 region has the DNA TGTGCCAGCACGGGACAGGGTGGGGCAACTAATGAAAAACTGTTTTTT.

V usage is TRBV5-1 and J usage is TRBJ1-2; D possibly corresponds to TRBD1 (6 bases). CDR3 length: 15 residues. V lost 4 bases, J lost 4 bases, and 17 bases lay in between. Germline lookup yields CDR1 SGHRS and CDR2 YFSETQ. The CDR3 loop is CASSLAGELSYGYTF. CDR3 bases: TGCGCCAGCAGCCTCGCAGGGGAGTTGAGCTATGGCTACACCTTC.

The chain recombines TRBV15 with TRBJ1-2; 8 nucleotides match TRBD1. The CDR3 is made up of 14 amino acids. Per germline, CDR1 LNHNV and CDR2 YYDKDF (reference sequence). With 0 bases clipped from V and 8 bases from J, the junction kept 5 bases outside the gene matches. The CDR3 protein is CATSRDMTGDGYTF. In nucleotides, the CDR3 is TGTGCCACCAGCAGAGATATGACAGGGGACGGCTACACCTTC.

This clone occurred a few times. The chain links TRBV5-1 to TRBJ1-3; D may be TRBD1 (6 bases). Germline CDR1 reads SGHRS; CDR2 reads YFSETQ. The CDR3 has 16 residues. V lost 4 bases and J lost 0, with 14 bases in between. Here the CDR3 reads CASSNGNRASGNTIYF. CDR3 nucleotide sequence: TGCGCCAGCAGCAATGGTAACAGGGCCTCTGGAAACACCATATATTTT.

The sample holds a few counts of this clone. This chain connects TRBV4-1 to TRBJ1-1; no clear D. Germline V gene lookup returns CDR1 MGHRA and CDR2 YSYEKL. There are 13 residues in the CDR3. Trimming left V 0 bases short and J 6 bases short, with 8 bases between. This CDR3 reads CASSQDGLSEAFF. Here the CDR3 DNA reads TGCGCCAGCAGCCAAGACGGACTATCTGAAGCTTTCTTT.

This chain connects TRBV9 to TRBJ2-7; D perhaps matches TRBD2 (6 bases). Trimming left V 0 bases short and J 6 bases short, with 13 bases between. Germline values: CDR1 SGDLS, CDR2 YYNGEE. The CDR3 has 14 residues. The CDR3 nucleotides are TGTGCCAGCAGCGTAGTGGTGGGGGGAGGCGAGCAGTACTTC. It codes for CASSVVVGGGEQYF. Full variable domain (remainder filled in from reference TRBV9 and TRBJ2-7): DSGVTQTPKHLITATGQRVTLRCSPRSGDLSVYWYQQSLDQGLQFLIQYYNGEERAKGNILERFSAQQFPDLHSELNLSSLELGDSALYFCASSVVVGGGEQYFGPGTRLTVT.

CDR3: CASSPVLGRGGDEQFF. In nucleotides, the CDR3 is TGCGCCAGCTCACCGGTCCTGGGACGGGGGGGAGATGAGCAGTTCTTC. This chain links TRBV5-1 with TRBJ2-1, with 8 bases that match TRBD2. The CDR3 has 16 residues. Germline CDR1 reads SGHRS; CDR2 reads YFSETQ. Trimming at V came to 7 bases and at J to 8 bases, leaving 17 bases not matched to a gene.

The V gene is TRBV19, the J gene TRBJ1-1; 8 bases agree with TRBD1. V dropped 8 bases and J dropped 3; count of bases not matched to a gene: 8. The CDR3 length is 14 residues. Germline V gene data show CDR1 as LNHDA and CDR2 as SQIVND (reference sequence). The CDR3 is CASSLTGVDTEAFF. The CDR3, as DNA: TGTGCCAGTTCCCTGACAGGGGTAGACACTGAAGCTTTCTTT.

This chain uses TRBV21-1 with TRBJ2-3; TRBD1 is the table's D call and was not checked against the DNA. TRBV21-1 is an annotated pseudogene. CDR3 size: 15 residues. In nucleotides, the CDR3 is TGTGCCAGCAGCCCGACAGGGGTCGGGACAGATACGCAGTATTTT. Its protein is CASSPTGVGTDTQYF.

The CDR3 DNA reads TGTGCCAGCAGTGAGGGACTAGCGGGGGTCTACGAGCAGTACTTC. This encodes CASSEGLAGVYEQYF. The chain carries TRBV6-1 and TRBJ2-7; 14 nucleotides line up with TRBD2. The CDR3 totals 15 residues. V was pared by 3 bases and J by 3 bases, with 1 base of the junction left unmatched. Germline lookup yields CDR1 MNHNS and CDR2 SASEGT.